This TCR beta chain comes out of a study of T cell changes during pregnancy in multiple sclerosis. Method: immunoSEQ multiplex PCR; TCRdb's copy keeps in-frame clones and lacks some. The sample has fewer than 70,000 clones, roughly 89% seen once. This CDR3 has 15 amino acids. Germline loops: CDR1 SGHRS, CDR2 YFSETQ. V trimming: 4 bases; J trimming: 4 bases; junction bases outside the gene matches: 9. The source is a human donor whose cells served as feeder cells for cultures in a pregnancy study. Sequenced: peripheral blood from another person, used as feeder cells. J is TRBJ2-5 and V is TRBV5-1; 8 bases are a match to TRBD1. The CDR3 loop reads CASSLQGGSGETQYF. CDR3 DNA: TGCGCCAGCAGCCTACAGGGGGGCAGCGGAGAGACCCAGTACTTC.